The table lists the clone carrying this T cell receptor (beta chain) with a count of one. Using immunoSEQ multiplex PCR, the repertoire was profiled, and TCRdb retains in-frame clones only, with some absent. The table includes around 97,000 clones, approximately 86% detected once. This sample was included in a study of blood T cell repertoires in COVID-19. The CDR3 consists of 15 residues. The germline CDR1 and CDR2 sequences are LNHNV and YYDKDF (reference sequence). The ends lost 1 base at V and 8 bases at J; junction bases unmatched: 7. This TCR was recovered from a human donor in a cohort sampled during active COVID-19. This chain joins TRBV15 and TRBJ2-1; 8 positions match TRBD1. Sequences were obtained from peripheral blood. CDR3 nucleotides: TGTGCCACCAGCAGAGGACAGGGGAGTGTTGATGAGCAGTTCTTC. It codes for CATSRGQGSVDEQFF.